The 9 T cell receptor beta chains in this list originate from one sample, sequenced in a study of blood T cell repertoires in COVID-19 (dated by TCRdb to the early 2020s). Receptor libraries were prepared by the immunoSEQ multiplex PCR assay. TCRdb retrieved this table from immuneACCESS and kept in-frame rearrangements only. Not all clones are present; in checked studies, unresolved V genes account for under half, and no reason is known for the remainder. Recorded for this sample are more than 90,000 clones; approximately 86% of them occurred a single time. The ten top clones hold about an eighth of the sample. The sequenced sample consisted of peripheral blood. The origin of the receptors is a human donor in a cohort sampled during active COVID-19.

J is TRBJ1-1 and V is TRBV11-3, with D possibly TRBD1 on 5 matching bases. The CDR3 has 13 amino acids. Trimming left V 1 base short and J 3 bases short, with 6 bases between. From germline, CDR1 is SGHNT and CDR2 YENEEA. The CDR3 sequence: CASSLATDTEAFF. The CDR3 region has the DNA TGTGCCAGCAGCTTAGCGACAGACACTGAAGCTTTCTTT.

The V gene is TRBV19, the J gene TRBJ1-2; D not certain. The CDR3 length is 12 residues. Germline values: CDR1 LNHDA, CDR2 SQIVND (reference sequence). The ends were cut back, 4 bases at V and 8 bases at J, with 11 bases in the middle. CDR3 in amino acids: CASSSLVGGYTF. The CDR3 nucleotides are TGTGCCAGTAGTAGCCTGGTGGGCGGCTACACCTTC.

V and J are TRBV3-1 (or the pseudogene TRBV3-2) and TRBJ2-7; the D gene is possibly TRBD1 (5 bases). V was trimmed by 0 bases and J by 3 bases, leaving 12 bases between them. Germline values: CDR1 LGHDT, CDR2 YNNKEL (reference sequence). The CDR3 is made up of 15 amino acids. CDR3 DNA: TGTGCCAGCAGCCAAGAAGGGGCAGCTTTCTACGAGCAGTACTTC. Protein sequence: CASSQEGAAFYEQYF.

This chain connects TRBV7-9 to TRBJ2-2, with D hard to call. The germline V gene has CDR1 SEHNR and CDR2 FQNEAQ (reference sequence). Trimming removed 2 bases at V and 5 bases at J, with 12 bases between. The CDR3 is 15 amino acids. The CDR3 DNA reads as TGTGCCAGCAGCTTAACTGCGGTCCAGACCGGGGAGCTGTTTTTT. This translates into CASSLTAVQTGELFF.

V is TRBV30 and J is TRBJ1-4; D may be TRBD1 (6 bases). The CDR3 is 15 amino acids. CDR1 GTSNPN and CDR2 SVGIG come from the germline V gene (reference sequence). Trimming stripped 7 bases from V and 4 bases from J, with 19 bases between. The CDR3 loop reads CAYLKNGGLNEKLFF. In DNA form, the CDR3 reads TGTGCCTACTTAAAAAACGGGGGGCTTAATGAAAAACTGTTTTTT.

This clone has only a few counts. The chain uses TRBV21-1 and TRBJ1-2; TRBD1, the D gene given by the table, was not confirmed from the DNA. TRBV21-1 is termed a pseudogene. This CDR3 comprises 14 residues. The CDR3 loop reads CASRAGQALNGYTF. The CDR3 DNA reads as TGTGCCAGCAGGGCGGGACAGGCCCTGAATGGCTACACCTTC.

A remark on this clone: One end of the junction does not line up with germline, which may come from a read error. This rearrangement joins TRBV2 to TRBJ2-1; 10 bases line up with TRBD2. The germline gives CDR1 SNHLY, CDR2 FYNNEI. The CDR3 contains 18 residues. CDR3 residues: CASSLVFLSGRAYHEQFF. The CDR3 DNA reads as TGTGCCAGCAGTCTGGTTTTCCTAAGCGGGAGGGCCTACCATGAGCAGTTCTTC.

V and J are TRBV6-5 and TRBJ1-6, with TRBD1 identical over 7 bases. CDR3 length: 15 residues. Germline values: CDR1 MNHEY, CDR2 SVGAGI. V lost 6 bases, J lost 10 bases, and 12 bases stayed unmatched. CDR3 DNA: TGTGCCAGCAGGACCGACAGGGAGTTAGAATCACCCCTCCACTTT. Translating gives CASRTDRELESPLHF.

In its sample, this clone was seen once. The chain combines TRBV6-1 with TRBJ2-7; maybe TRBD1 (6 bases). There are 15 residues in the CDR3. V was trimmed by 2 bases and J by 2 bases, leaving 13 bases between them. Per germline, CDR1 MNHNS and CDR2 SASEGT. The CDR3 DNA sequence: TGTGCCAGCAGTGAATACCAGGGGAATACCTACGAGCAGTACTTC. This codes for CASSEYQGNTYEQYF.